This TCR beta chain was sequenced for a study of T cell changes during pregnancy in multiple sclerosis. TCRdb's table, derived via immunoSEQ multiplex PCR, lists solely in-frame clones and lacks some. The data show tens of thousands of clones, roughly 92% seen once. Germline V gene lookup returns CDR1 GTSNPN and CDR2 SVGIG (reference sequence). Trimming removed 0 bases from V and 7 bases from J; junction bases left unmatched: 4. There are 13 residues in the CDR3. This specimen was peripheral blood, taken after pregnancy. This clonotype was sampled from a female donor in good health, enrolled as a control in a pregnancy study. This chain joins TRBV30 and TRBJ1-2, with TRBD1 matching over 8 bases. For the CDR3, the DNA is TGTGCCTGGAGTGTAGCAGGGGGCTCTGGCTACACCTTC. This translates into CAWSVAGGSGYTF.